A selection of T cell receptor beta chains follows, all from one sample in a study of T cell responses to AZD1222 COVID-19 vaccine. The data were produced by immunoSEQ multiplex PCR, yet TCRdb's version contains in-frame clones alone and is incomplete. Here the sample spans about 42,000 clones, about 91% being singletons. The sequenced sample was peripheral blood, obtained 28 days after the second AZD1222 dose. These receptors were obtained from an adult who received the AZD1222 COVID-19 vaccine. Both conserved end residues are part of each CDR3. Fields, in order: J gene, clone size, V gene, D gene, CDR3 DNA, CDR3 protein. A D gene is named only where the DNA matches it firmly. Clone size appears in some rows only: once, few, many, or a class for an expanded clone.

>TRBJ1-3|.|TRBV7-6|.
TGTGCCAGCAGCTTAGCACTCGGACGAAACACCATATATTTT
CASSLALGRNTIYF
>TRBJ2-2|.|TRBV5-1|.
TGCGCCAGCAGCTCCCTGGCGTCAGGGAACACCGGGGAGCTGTTTTTT
CASSSLASGNTGELFF
>TRBJ2-1|.|TRBV12-3/TRBV12-4|.
TGTGCCAGCAGTTCTTACAATGAGCAGTTCTTC
CASSSYNEQFF
>TRBJ2-2|.|TRBV6-5|.
TGTGCCAGCAGTTACCTCCAGAACACCGGGGAGCTGTTTTTT
CASSYLQNTGELFF
>TRBJ1-1|.|TRBV2|.
TGTGCCAGCCTAGGAGGAGGTGAAGCTTTCTTT
CASLGGGEAFF
>TRBJ2-1|.|TRBV6-1|.
TGTGCCAGCAGTGGGGGAGGACAGGTTCCGGGGAATGAGCAGTTCTTC
CASSGGGQVPGNEQFF
>TRBJ2-5|.|TRBV3-1/TRBV3-2|.
TGTGCCAGCAGCCAAGGGAGGGGGGGAGAGACCCAGTACTTC
CASSQGRGGETQYF
>TRBJ2-7|once|TRBV9|TRBD1
TGTGCCAGCAGCATCGGGACAGGGACGGGCGAGCAGTACTTC
CASSIGTGTGEQYF
>TRBJ2-1|.|TRBV12-3/TRBV12-4|.
TGTGCCAGCAGTCCCAGATACAATGAGCAGTTCTTC
CASSPRYNEQFF
>TRBJ2-3|.|TRBV5-1|TRBD2
TGCGCCAGCAGCCTGCGGGGGGCGCAAGATACGCAGTATTTT
CASSLRGAQDTQYF
>TRBJ1-5|.|TRBV6-4|.
TGTGCCAGCAGTGACGAAGGGAACCATCAGCCCCAGCATTTT
CASSDEGNHQPQHF
>TRBJ2-3|once|TRBV24-1|.
TGTGCCACCAGTGATTTCAGCACAGATACGCAGTATTTT
CATSDFSTDTQYF
>TRBJ2-2|.|TRBV11-2|TRBD2
TGTGCCAGCAGCGGGCGACTAGCGGGCAACGCGAACACCGGGGAGCTGTTTTTT
CASSGRLAGNANTGELFF
>TRBJ2-1|.|TRBV5-1|.
TGCGCCAGCAGCTTGAATACTAGGGATGAGCAGTTCTTC
CASSLNTRDEQFF
>TRBJ2-1|few|TRBV18|.
TGTGCCAGCTCACCCACGGAATGGGAGCAGTTCTTC
CASSPTEWEQFF
>TRBJ2-1|.|TRBV3-1/TRBV3-2|TRBD2
TGTGCCAGCAGCCTCGGGACTAGCGGGGCCTACAATGAGCAGTTCTTC
CASSLGTSGAYNEQFF
>TRBJ2-7|.|TRBV7-2|.
TGTGCCAGCAGCTTATCCCAGGGCGACGAGCAGTACTTC
CASSLSQGDEQYF
>TRBJ2-6|.|TRBV6-6|.
TGTGCCAGCAGTTACTCGGCCCTCTCTGGGGCCAACGTCCTGACTTTC
CASSYSALSGANVLTF
>TRBJ1-1|.|TRBV27|.
TGTGCCAGCAAAGGAGGCGTCACAGTCCCGAACACTGAAGCTTTCTTT
CASKGGVTVPNTEAFF
>TRBJ1-2|.|TRBV12-3/TRBV12-4|.
TGTGCCAGCAGTCTCGGGAAAAACTATGGCTACACCTTC
CASSLGKNYGYTF
>TRBJ2-7|once|TRBV30|TRBD2
TGTGCCTGGAGTGTACGGGGGGGAGGAAACGAGCAGTACTTC
CAWSVRGGGNEQYF
>TRBJ1-5|.|TRBV7-8|.
TGTGCCAGCAGCTTGGGAGGTCAGCCCCAGCATTTT
CASSLGGQPQHF
>TRBJ2-2|.|TRBV10-3|.
TGTGCCATCACCCCGGGCGGCGCGAACACCGGGGAGCTGTTTTTT
CAITPGGANTGELFF
>TRBJ1-1|.|TRBV9|.
TGTGCCAGCAGCGTAGATGGGGGTGGGGAAAACACTGAAGCTTTCTTT
CASSVDGGGENTEAFF
>TRBJ2-3|.|TRBV10-3|.
TGTGCCATCATGGCCGGAAACGGGGTTAGCACAGATACGCAGTATTTT
CAIMAGNGVSTDTQYF
>TRBJ2-7|few|TRBV10-3|TRBD2
TGTGCCATCAGTGCGGAATTTAGCGGGAGCGCGAGAGAGCAGTACTTC
CAISAEFSGSAREQYF
>TRBJ1-3|medium-sized|TRBV9|.
TGTGCCAGCAGCGTAGAAAGGATACCCTCTGGAAACACCATATATTTT
CASSVERIPSGNTIYF
>TRBJ1-2|.|TRBV10-3|.
TGTGCCATCAGTGACCCCCCGTCCGGCCCTAACTATGGCTACACCTTC
CAISDPPSGPNYGYTF
>TRBJ2-1|once|TRBV27|TRBD2
TGTGCCAGCAGTTTTCTAGCGGGAGCGCGGAATGAGCAGTTCTTC
CASSFLAGARNEQFF